The sequence of this TCR beta chain was determined in a study of shared T cell receptors in the human thymus. Using immunoSEQ multiplex PCR, the repertoire was profiled, and TCRdb retains in-frame clones only, with some absent. Of approximately 400,000 clones detected, about 95% appear once; the ten largest clones hold approximately 0.018%. The CDR3 runs to 16 residues. Germline loops: CDR1 GTSNPN, CDR2 SVGIG (reference sequence). V shed 0 bases and J shed 2 bases, with 16 bases lying between them. The sequence came from a human donor. This chain links TRBV30 with TRBJ1-2; D is unclear. Sequencing was done on a sample of thymocytes. The CDR3 nucleotides are TGTGCCTGGAGTGTACGAGTATTGTGGCCAAACTATGGCTACACCTTC. This translates into CAWSVRVLWPNYGYTF.